The 30 T cell receptor beta chains in this list originate from one sample, sequenced in a study of CD8 T cells in ankylosing spondylitis. MiXCR was run by TCRdb on the 5' RACE reads, yielding one entry per CDR3 protein. Of hundreds of thousands of distinct CDR3 sequences listed, 7% to 10% are singletons. The sample was blood, either unsorted or a sorted T cell fraction (not recorded which). The receptors come from a female donor with ankylosing spondylitis or in good health (not recorded which).

This clonotype was seen many times. This chain connects TRBV11-2 to TRBJ2-1; 13 nucleotides agree with TRBD2. Per the germline V gene, CDR1 is SGHAT and CDR2 is FQNNGV. J gave up 1 base and V 5 bases, and 2 bases lay outside the gene matches. The CDR3 is 16 amino acids. Here the CDR3 reads CASSQTSGRSYNEQFF. The CDR3 DNA follows: TGTGCCAGCAGCCAGACTAGCGGGAGGTCCTACAATGAGCAGTTCTTC.

This clonotype was observed at least ten times. The DNA of the CDR3 is TGTGCCATCGTGACTAGCGTGTCGAACACCGGGGAGCTGTTTTTT. Amino acid sequence: CAIVTSVSNTGELFF. The J gene is TRBJ2-2, the V gene TRBV10-3; 8 bases map to TRBD2. V lost 8 bases, J lost 0 bases, and 5 bases stayed unmatched. The CDR3 length is 15 residues. Germline V gene data show CDR1 as ENHRY and CDR2 as SYGVKD.

This clonotype was observed at least ten times. This chain joins TRBV10-3 and TRBJ1-2; 8 bases are a match to TRBD1. The CDR3 contains 12 residues. Germline V gene data show CDR1 as ENHRY and CDR2 as SYGVKD. With 6 bases clipped from V and 6 bases from J, the junction kept 3 bases outside the gene matches. The CDR3 DNA follows: TGTGCCATCAGCGACAGGGGAAATGGCTACACCTTC. Protein product: CAISDRGNGYTF.

This clonotype was seen many times. V and J are TRBV6-5 and TRBJ1-2; a weak D match, TRBD1 (5 bases). V shed 4 bases and J shed 4 bases, with 19 bases lying between them. The V gene's germline CDR1 is MNHEY and CDR2 SVGAGI. The CDR3 contains 16 residues. CDR3 protein: CASSWTSGVRGYGYTF. In DNA, the CDR3 is TGTGCCAGCAGTTGGACTTCGGGGGTAAGGGGCTATGGCTACACCTTC.

This clonotype showed up many times. J is TRBJ2-1 and V is TRBV12-3 or TRBV12-4, with a weak D call TRBD1 (5 bases). CDR3 length equals 12 residues. V was pared by 7 bases and J by 7 bases, with 11 bases between. This CDR3 reads CASKPDSNEQFF. CDR3 nucleotides: TGTGCCAGCAAACCCGACAGTAATGAGCAGTTCTTC.

This clonotype has a count of ten or more. The rearrangement links TRBV12-3 or TRBV12-4 to TRBJ2-6; no firm D call. The V end lost 6 bases, the J end lost 3 bases, and 6 bases lay between the germline ends. The CDR3 is 13 amino acids. CDR3 in amino acids: CASSPRGANVLTF. In DNA form, the CDR3 reads TGTGCCAGCAGCCCCCGTGGGGCCAACGTCCTGACTTTC.

This clonotype occurred many times. The chain uses TRBV7-2 and TRBJ2-3; 14 bases align to TRBD2. V was pared by 5 bases and J by 4 bases, with 5 bases of the junction left unmatched. Germline values: CDR1 SGHTA, CDR2 FQGNSA. This CDR3 region has 16 residues. The CDR3 protein is CASSAGLAGVADTQYF. CDR3 in DNA: TGTGCCAGCAGCGCGGGACTAGCGGGAGTAGCAGATACGCAGTATTTT.

V gene TRBV7-2 combines with J gene TRBJ2-1; unclear D gene. This CDR3 has 12 residues. V was shortened by 2 bases and J by 10 bases, with 9 bases between the two germline ends. From germline, CDR1 is SGHTA and CDR2 FQGNSA. The CDR3 nucleotides read TGTGCCAGCAGCTTAATAGGCCAGGAGCAGTTCTTC. Translation gives CASSLIGQEQFF.

V is TRBV15 and J is TRBJ2-1; a possible D gene is TRBD2 (6 bases). The CDR3 extends over 12 amino acids. In germline, CDR1 is LNHNV, CDR2 YYDKDF (reference sequence). The CDR3 DNA sequence: TGTGCAATCTTGGGGGGTTACAATGAGCAGTTCTTC. Amino acids: CAILGGYNEQFF.

The chain employs TRBV29-1 and TRBJ2-5, with D tentatively TRBD1 (5 bases). The V gene lost 6 bases and the J gene lost 2 bases, with 13 bases spanning the gap. The V gene's germline CDR1 is SQVTM and CDR2 ANQGSEA. This CDR3 has 13 residues. Here the CDR3 DNA reads TGCAGCGTGAGAAGACAGATGCAAGAGACCCAGTACTTC. It encodes CSVRRQMQETQYF.

This clonotype was recorded at least ten times. The CDR3, as DNA: TGTGCCAGCAGCCGGGCGGTCTTAAACAGGTACAATGAGCAGTTCTTC. The encoded protein is CASSRAVLNRYNEQFF. The V and J genes are TRBV7-9 and TRBJ2-1, with a tentative D call TRBD1 (5 bases). Between the trimmed V and J ends, which lost 5 bases and 4 bases, there was a span of 18 bases. This CDR3 has 16 amino acids. Germline V gene data show CDR1 as SEHNR and CDR2 as FQNEAQ (reference sequence).

In its sample, this clonotype was seen many times. This rearrangement joins TRBV29-1 to TRBJ1-1; no clear D gene. The V gene's germline CDR1 is SQVTM and CDR2 ANQGSEA. The CDR3 covers 13 residues. V was trimmed by 1 base and J by 10 bases, leaving 16 bases between them. CDR3 DNA: TGCAGCGTTGAAGGTGGAGGACCAGAGATAGCTTTCTTT. Protein product: CSVEGGGPEIAFF.

This clonotype was counted many times. The chain combines TRBV10-3 with TRBJ2-1, with TRBD2 matching 7 bases. Unmatched junction bases numbered 14, after V lost 11 bases and J lost 4 bases. CDR3 length: 15 residues. CDR1 is ENHRY, CDR2 SYGVKD, per germline. The CDR3 nucleotides read TGTGCCTCAACACCCCCGGGGGGTGCATACAATGAGCAGTTCTTC. Protein product: CASTPPGGAYNEQFF.

This clonotype was found many times. This chain joins TRBV12-3 or TRBV12-4 and TRBJ1-3; D may be TRBD1 (5 bases). The ends were cut back, 7 bases at V and 7 bases at J, with 14 bases in the middle. The length of the CDR3 is 13 residues. Written as DNA, the CDR3 is TGTGCCAGCACCACGGCCCGGGGGAACACCATATATTTT. Its protein is CASTTARGNTIYF.

The table lists this clonotype with a few counts. The rearrangement joins TRBV6-4 to TRBJ1-2; the D gene is possibly TRBD1 (6 bases). Germline V CDR1 and CDR2: MRHNA, SNTAGT. V was trimmed by 6 bases and J by 2 bases, leaving 13 bases between them. CDR3 length equals 14 residues. In DNA form, the CDR3 reads TGTGCCAGCAGCCCAGGAGGGGGAAACTATGGCTACACCTTC. Its protein product is CASSPGGGNYGYTF.

This clonotype was seen many times. The chain carries TRBV9 and TRBJ1-1, with a possible D match to TRBD1 (6 bases). This CDR3 contains 13 residues. Germline V CDR1 and CDR2: SGDLS, YYNGEE. The ends were cut back, 7 bases at V and 4 bases at J, with 14 bases in the middle. The chain's CDR3 is CASGTGALTEAFF. The DNA for the CDR3 is TGTGCCAGCGGGACGGGGGCCCTCACTGAAGCTTTCTTT. Variable domain in full (rest from reference TRBV9 and TRBJ1-1): DSGVTQTPKHLITATGQRVTLRCSPRSGDLSVYWYQQSLDQGLQFLIQYYNGEERAKGNILERFSAQQFPDLHSELNLSSLELGDSALYFCASGTGALTEAFFGQGTRLTVV.

Remarks on this clonotype: A much larger clone sits a single nucleotide away, making a read error possible. This chain joins TRBV13 and TRBJ2-7; 12 bases are a match to TRBD2. The CDR3 totals 17 residues. The germline CDR1 and CDR2 sequences are PRHDT and FYEKMQ (reference sequence). CDR3: CASSSIRTSGIAYGQYF. For the CDR3, the DNA is TGTGCCAGCAGCTCTATTCGGACTAGCGGGATAGCCTACGGGCAGTACTTC. Complete variable domain (other parts from reference TRBV13 and TRBJ2-7): AAGVIQSPRHLIKEKRETATLKCYPIPRHDTVYWYQQGPGQDPQFLISFYEKMQSDKGSIPDRFSAQQFSDYHSELNMSSLELGDSALYFCASSSIRTSGIAYGQYFGPGTRLTVT.

This clonotype has at least ten counts. The chain has TRBV7-2 and TRBJ2-7, with 13 bases identical to TRBD2. Trimming took 6 bases from V and 7 from J; bases not matched to a gene: 9. Looked up from germline, CDR1 is SGHTA and CDR2 is FQGNSA. The CDR3 totals 15 residues. The CDR3 region is CASSYQGLAGEEQYF. The CDR3, as DNA: TGTGCCAGCAGTTACCAAGGACTAGCGGGAGAAGAGCAGTACTTC. Together with reference TRBV7-2 and TRBJ2-7, the CDR3 gives the full variable domain: GAGVSQSPSNKVTEKGKDVELRCDPISGHTALYWYRQSLGQGLEFLIYFQGNSAPDKSGLPSDRFSAERTGGSVSTLTIQRTQQEDSAVYLCASSYQGLAGEEQYFGPGTRLTVT.

Ten or more counts support this clonotype. The CDR3 sequence is CASNQSFLKGYEQYF. The CDR3 bases are TGTGCCAGCAACCAATCTTTCCTGAAGGGATACGAGCAGTACTTC. J is TRBJ2-7 and V is TRBV6-1; no firm D call. This CDR3 is built from 15 residues. Germline CDR1 and CDR2: MNHNS and SASEGT. V lost 7 bases and J lost 4, with 20 bases in between.

In its sample, this clonotype was seen many times. V and J are TRBV10-3 and TRBJ2-5; possibly TRBD1 for D (5 bases). Germline-derived CDR1 and CDR2 are ENHRY and SYGVKD. Trimming left V 3 bases short and J 5 bases short, with 10 bases between. The CDR3 sequence is 13 residues long. The chain's CDR3 is CAISDGRGETQYF. Written as DNA, the CDR3 is TGTGCCATCAGTGATGGTAGGGGCGAGACCCAGTACTTC.

Ten or more counts support this clonotype. This chain links TRBV5-5 with TRBJ2-7, with D perhaps matching TRBD2 (6 bases). Trimming pared 0 bases from V and 3 bases from J, leaving 10 bases between. The germline V gene has CDR1 SGHKS and CDR2 YYEKEE (reference sequence). The CDR3 totals 14 residues. CDR3 loop: CASSLAGDGYEQYF. The CDR3 DNA is TGTGCCAGCAGCTTGGCGGGGGACGGCTACGAGCAGTACTTC.

This clonotype has ten or more counts. The V and J genes are TRBV20-1 and TRBJ2-7, with 11 bases fitting TRBD2. The CDR3 runs 11 residues. Germline V gene sequence: CDR1 DFQATT, CDR2 SNEGSKA (reference sequence). The DNA for the CDR3 is TGCGCGGGACTAGCGGTGGGCGAGCAGTACTTC. This translates into CAGLAVGEQYF.

Many counts were recorded for this clonotype. This chain links TRBV6-2 or TRBV6-3 with TRBJ2-7; the match to TRBD1 covers 9 bases. The CDR3 spans 16 residues. The germline gives CDR1 MNHEY, CDR2 SVGEGT. Losses at the gene ends were 2 bases for V and 0 bases for J; bases not matched to a gene: 5. CDR3 protein: CASSYEQGAFSYEQYF. DNA of the CDR3: TGTGCCAGCAGTTACGAACAGGGGGCCTTCTCCTACGAGCAGTACTTC.

This chain joins TRBV4-3 and TRBJ2-7; 9 positions agree with TRBD2. The V segment lost 1 base and the J segment 6 bases; nucleotides outside the gene matches: 4. Germline V gene lookup returns CDR1 LGHNA and CDR2 YSLEER. CDR3 length: 14 residues. In nucleotides, the CDR3 is TGCGCCAGCAGCCAAGTTAGCGGGAGTGGCGAGCAGTACTTC. This sequence encodes CASSQVSGSGEQYF.

This clonotype was counted at least ten times. The rearrangement links TRBV28 to TRBJ2-4; tentatively, D is TRBD1 (6 bases). The CDR3 has 15 amino acids. V shed 8 bases and J shed 3 bases, with 17 bases lying between them. Germline-derived CDR1 and CDR2 are MDHEN and SYDVKM. The CDR3: CASLNRDNGKNIQYF. In nucleotides, the CDR3 is TGTGCCAGCCTGAACAGGGACAACGGCAAAAACATTCAGTACTTC.

This clonotype was seen ten or more times. V usage is TRBV20-1 and J usage is TRBJ2-3; 14 bases map to TRBD2. V was clipped by 1 base and J by 0 bases; unmatched bases: 3. There are 17 residues in the CDR3. Germline lookup yields CDR1 DFQATT and CDR2 SNEGSKA (reference sequence). The CDR3 here is CSARGTSGRKSTDTQYF. CDR3 sequence (DNA): TGCAGTGCTAGAGGGACTAGCGGGAGGAAGAGCACAGATACGCAGTATTTT.

The table lists this clonotype with many counts. This CDR3 reads CASSPRDGEAFF. The CDR3 bases are TGCGCCAGCAGCCCCCGGGACGGCGAAGCTTTCTTT. V gene TRBV5-1 combines with J gene TRBJ1-1; tentative D call: TRBD1 (5 bases). V was shortened by 4 bases and J by 8 bases, with 12 bases between the two germline ends. Germline CDR1 is SGHRS and CDR2 is YFSETQ. The CDR3 length is 12 residues.

Of note for this clonotype: A much more abundant neighbour one base away suggests this may be a read error. This chain links TRBV2 with TRBJ2-7; maybe TRBD1 (8 bases). In germline, CDR1 is SNHLY, CDR2 FYNNEI. The CDR3 spans 17 residues. The CDR3 DNA reads as TGTGTCAGCAGTGTAGCGGGTGGACAGGGTGGCGCCTACGAGCAGTACTTC. Amino acid sequence: CVSSVAGGQGGAYEQYF.

This clonotype was observed once. A much bigger clone sits one base away, suggesting this may be a read error. The chain uses TRBV14 and TRBJ1-4; a weak D match, TRBD1 (5 bases). The CDR3 runs 15 residues. Germline CDR1 and CDR2: SGHDN and FVKESK. V lost 6 bases and J lost 8, with 19 bases in between. In DNA, the CDR3 is TGTGCCAGCAGTGGGGCGTCGGCTCCGAAGGAAAAACTGTTTTTT. It specifies CASSGASAPKEKLFF.

This clonotype was seen a few times. The chain couples TRBV20-1 to TRBJ2-7, with 13 bases that match TRBD2. This CDR3 region has 15 residues. V gave up 6 bases and J gave up 2 bases; unmatched junction bases: 7. The germline V gene has CDR1 DFQATT and CDR2 SNEGSKA (reference sequence). The CDR3 is CSAAPGLAGPYEQYF. In nucleotides, the CDR3 is TGCAGTGCCGCACCGGGACTAGCGGGACCCTACGAGCAGTACTTC.